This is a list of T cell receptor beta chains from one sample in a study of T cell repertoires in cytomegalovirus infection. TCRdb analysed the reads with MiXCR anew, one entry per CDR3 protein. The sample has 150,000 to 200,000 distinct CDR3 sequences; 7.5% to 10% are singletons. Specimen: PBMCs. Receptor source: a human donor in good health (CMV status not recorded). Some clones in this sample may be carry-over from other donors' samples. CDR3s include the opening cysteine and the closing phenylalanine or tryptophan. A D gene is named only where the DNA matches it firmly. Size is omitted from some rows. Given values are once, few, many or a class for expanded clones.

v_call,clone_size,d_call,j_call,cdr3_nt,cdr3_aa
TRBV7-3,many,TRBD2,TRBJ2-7,TGTGCCAGCAGCTTAAGAGGGAGGGCCCACGAGCAGTACTTC,CASSLRGRAHEQYF
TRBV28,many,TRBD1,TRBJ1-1,TGTGCCAGCAGGACAACCGGGACAGGGGTTGGAGCTTTCTTT,CASRTTGTGVGAFF
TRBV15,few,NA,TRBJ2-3,TGTGCCACCAGCGGGGGGGCCGACGCAGATACGCAGTATTTT,CATSGGADADTQYF
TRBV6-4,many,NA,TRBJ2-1,TGTGCCAGCAGTGAGGGAAGCGATGAGCAGTTCTTC,CASSEGSDEQFF
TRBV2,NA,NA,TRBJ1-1,TGTGCCAGCAGTGAAGGCCGCCAGGGCGGCGGTTTCTTT,CASSEGRQGGGFF
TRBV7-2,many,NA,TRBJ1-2,TGTGCCAGCAGCTTAACCTTCGGAGAATCCTATGGCTACACCTTC,CASSLTFGESYGYTF
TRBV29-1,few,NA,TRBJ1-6,TGCAGCGCACGGGCCTCTTATAATTCACCCCTCCACTTT,CSARASYNSPLHF
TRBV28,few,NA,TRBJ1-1,TGTGCCAGCATTCAGGCTGAGTGGGTTATGAACACTGAAGCTTTCTTT,CASIQAEWVMNTEAFF
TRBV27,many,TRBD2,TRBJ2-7,TGTGCCAGCAACACACGACTAGCGGGGGGTGACGAGCAGTACTTC,CASNTRLAGGDEQYF
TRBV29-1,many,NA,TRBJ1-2,TGCAGCGTTGAAGATCCCAGCATTCTAGCTGCGGATGGCTACACCTTC,CSVEDPSILAADGYTF
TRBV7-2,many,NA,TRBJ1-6,TGTGCCAGCAGCTTAGTTATCGGGGTTGGGTCACCCCTCCACTTT,CASSLVIGVGSPLHF
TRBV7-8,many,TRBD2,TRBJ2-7,TGTGCCAGCAGCTCGGAGGATGCGCTAGCGGTTACCTACGAGCAGTACTTC,CASSSEDALAVTYEQYF
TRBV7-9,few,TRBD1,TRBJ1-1,TGTGCCAGCAGCTTAATCGTCCGGGACAGGTCTGAAGCTTTCTTT,CASSLIVRDRSEAFF
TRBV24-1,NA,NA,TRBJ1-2,TGTGCCACCAGTTCGACTGGCGAGGGCTATGGCTACACCTTC,CATSSTGEGYGYTF
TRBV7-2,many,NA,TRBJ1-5,TGTGCCAGCAGCTCAGTCCACCAGGGACAGCCCCAGCATTTT,CASSSVHQGQPQHF
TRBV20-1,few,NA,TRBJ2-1,TGCAGTGCTGGGGGGAGCTACAATGAGCAGTTCTTC,CSAGGSYNEQFF
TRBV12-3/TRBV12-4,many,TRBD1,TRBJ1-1,TGTGCCAGCAGTTCGTACAGGGGGACTGAAGCTTTCTTT,CASSSYRGTEAFF
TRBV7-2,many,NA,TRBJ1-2,TGTGCCAGCAGCGCCCCGGGGAACTATGGCTACACCTTC,CASSAPGNYGYTF
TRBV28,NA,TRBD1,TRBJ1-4,TGTGCCAGCAATTCCCGGACAGGCCTACCGTCAGGTGAAAAACTGTTTTTT,CASNSRTGLPSGEKLFF
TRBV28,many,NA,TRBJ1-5,TGTGCCAGCAGCCACGCCCTAAGGGATAGTAGACAGCCCCAGCATTTT,CASSHALRDSRQPQHF